A selection of T cell receptor beta chains follows, all from one sample in a study of blood T cell repertoires in COVID-19. Generated by immunoSEQ multiplex PCR, the TCRdb table keeps only in-frame clones and is missing some. The repertoire holds some 74,000 clones, about nine tenths seen once, with 6% to 7% in the top ten. The specimen sequenced was peripheral blood. The origin of the receptors is a man aged 50 or older with active COVID-19. CDR3s include the opening cysteine and the closing phenylalanine or tryptophan. D genes are given only for firm matches. Clone size appears in some rows only: once, few, many, or a class for an expanded clone.

size,D,J,V,length,DNA,CDR3
-,-,TRBJ1-6,TRBV5-1,12,TGCGCCAGCAGCTTGTATGATTCACCCCTCCACTTT,CASSLYDSPLHF
-,-,TRBJ1-2,TRBV5-1,14,TGCGCCAGCAGCTCAGAGACAGTTAAGTATGGCTACACCTTC,CASSSETVKYGYTF
-,-,TRBJ1-2,TRBV28,15,TGTGCCAGCAGTTCGCGCCGGCAGGGGCGCTATGGCTACACCTTC,CASSSRRQGRYGYTF
-,TRBD1,TRBJ1-1,TRBV5-4,15,TGTGCCAGCAGCTGGCCGGGACAGGGGAATACTGAAGCTTTCTTT,CASSWPGQGNTEAFF
-,-,TRBJ2-3,TRBV5-1,12,TGCGCCAGCAGCTTTAGTACAGATACGCAGTATTTT,CASSFSTDTQYF
once,-,TRBJ2-3,TRBV11-2,12,TGTGCCAGCAGGCCACATGGAGATACGCAGTATTTT,CASRPHGDTQYF
few,TRBD2,TRBJ2-3,TRBV5-6,16,TGTGCCAGCAGCTTTGGTAGCGGGGGGGCCATAGATACGCAGTATTTT,CASSFGSGGAIDTQYF
-,-,TRBJ1-5,TRBV30,13,TGTGCCTGGAGTGGCGGGGGTGGTCAGCCCCAGCATTTT,CAWSGGGGQPQHF
-,-,TRBJ1-2,TRBV20-1,14,TGCAGTGCTATTGACAGTGGGGGCGCGTGGGGCTACACCTTC,CSAIDSGGAWGYTF
-,TRBD2,TRBJ2-7,TRBV2,16,TGTGCCAGCAGTGACCTTCTAGCGGGAGGACGCTACGAGCAGTACTTC,CASSDLLAGGRYEQYF
-,TRBD1,TRBJ1-2,TRBV10-3,14,TGTGCCATCAGTTTCGGAGGGGGCGACTATGGCTACACCTTC,CAISFGGGDYGYTF
-,-,TRBJ1-4,TRBV5-1,16,TGCGCCAGCAGCTTGGCCCCCCGGGGGGGGGATGAAAAACTGTTTTTT,CASSLAPRGGDEKLFF
-,TRBD1,TRBJ2-5,TRBV27,13,TGTGCCAGCAGACGGGACAGATGGGAGACCCAGTACTTC,CASRRDRWETQYF
-,-,TRBJ2-7,TRBV27,11,TGTGCCAGCAGCGTCTTATGTGAGCAGTACTTC,CASSVLCEQYF
-,-,TRBJ2-7,TRBV28,14,TGTGCCAGTTTTAGGGGGGGGCAGAGGTACGAGCAGTACTTC,CASFRGGQRYEQYF
few,-,TRBJ2-2,TRBV14,13,TGTGCCAGCAGCCGGCAGGCGATCGGGGAGCTGTTTTTT,CASSRQAIGELFF
-,TRBD2,TRBJ2-1,TRBV7-3,18,TGTGCCAGCAGCTTAGAGCCCTCTAGCGGGGTCTCCTACAATGAGCAGTTCTTC,CASSLEPSSGVSYNEQFF
-,TRBD2,TRBJ2-1,TRBV6-2/TRBV6-3,15,TGTGCCAGCAGTTATAGCGGGGGGGTGGGAATGGAGCAGTTCTTC,CASSYSGGVGMEQFF
-,-,TRBJ1-2,TRBV3-1/TRBV3-2,12,TGTGCCAGCAGCCAAGGTCGGTATGGCTACACCTTC,CASSQGRYGYTF
-,-,TRBJ1-5,TRBV29-1,14,TGCAGCGTTGCAATAGGGGGTAGCAATCAGCCCCAGCATTTT,CSVAIGGSNQPQHF
-,-,TRBJ2-3,TRBV27,14,TGTGCCAGCAGTTTGGCTAGCGCCACAGATACGCAGTATTTT,CASSLASATDTQYF
-,-,TRBJ2-3,TRBV4-1,15,TGCGCCAGCAGCCGACCCAGGGGGGACACAGATACGCAGTATTTT,CASSRPRGDTDTQYF
-,TRBD2,TRBJ2-1,TRBV2,15,TGTGCCAGCAGTGAGAGACTAGCGGGTTTGAATGAGCAGTTCTTC,CASSERLAGLNEQFF
-,-,TRBJ2-1,TRBV7-3,14,TGTGCCAGCAGCACTACGAGCTCCTACAATGAGCAGTTCTTC,CASSTTSSYNEQFF
-,-,TRBJ2-3,TRBV27,18,TGTGCCAGCAGTCTATTTCCGGGGAGCGAGGGTGGTGTAGATACGCAGTATTTT,CASSLFPGSEGGVDTQYF
-,-,TRBJ2-1,TRBV27,14,TGTGCCAGCAGTCCGCGTTTTGGTGCGGATGAGCAGTTCTTC,CASSPRFGADEQFF
-,TRBD1,TRBJ2-7,TRBV28,16,TGTGCCAGCAGTGGAGACGGGACAGGGTCCTCCTACGAGCAGTACTTC,CASSGDGTGSSYEQYF
once,-,TRBJ2-5,TRBV29-1,13,TGCAGCCCCTCCGGACCGGGGGGCACGACCCAGTACTTC,CSPSGPGGTTQYF
-,TRBD1,TRBJ1-4,TRBV18,14,TGTGCCAGCTCACCCGGACAGGGGCAAGAAAAACTGTTTTTT,CASSPGQGQEKLFF
-,-,TRBJ1-2,TRBV6-4,15,TGTGCCAGCAGTGTAGATGGGGCAGCTAACTATGGCTACACCTTC,CASSVDGAANYGYTF
-,TRBD2,TRBJ2-5,TRBV18,15,TGTGCCAGCTCCACAGAAAGCGGGGTACGAGAGACCCAGTACTTC,CASSTESGVRETQYF
-,-,TRBJ1-1,TRBV12-3/TRBV12-4,12,TGTGCCAGCAGTTTTTGGGGGGCTGAAGCTTTCTTT,CASSFWGAEAFF
-,-,TRBJ1-1,TRBV7-9,14,TGTGCCAGCAGCTTAGAGACAGTCGGCACTGAAGCTTTCTTT,CASSLETVGTEAFF
-,-,TRBJ2-5,TRBV6-6,14,TGTGCCAGCAGGGCGACAGACCTCCAAGAGACCCAGTACTTC,CASRATDLQETQYF
few,-,TRBJ2-3,TRBV2,15,TGTGCCAGCAGTGAAATTTCCAGGTCCACAGATACGCAGTATTTT,CASSEISRSTDTQYF
-,-,TRBJ2-7,TRBV12-3/TRBV12-4,12,TGTGCCAGCACCCAGGGAAGGGACGAGCAGTACTTC,CASTQGRDEQYF
-,-,TRBJ1-5,TRBV28,14,TGTGCCAGCAGGGGCCGGGATTGGAATCAGCCCCAGCATTTT,CASRGRDWNQPQHF
-,-,TRBJ2-3,TRBV10-1,16,TGCGCCAGCAGTGAGTCGAAGGGGTTAGTAACAGATACGCAGTATTTT,CASSESKGLVTDTQYF
once,-,TRBJ1-1,TRBV2,17,TGTGCCAGCAGTGAAGGGGAAGCGGGCGGTGGGAGGACTGAAGCTTTCTTT,CASSEGEAGGGRTEAFF
-,TRBD1,TRBJ2-7,TRBV28,15,TGTGCCAGCAGGTCCGACAGGGCGAGGGCCTACGAGCAGTACTTC,CASRSDRARAYEQYF
-,-,TRBJ2-7,TRBV7-2,14,TGTGCCAGCAGCTTAGCGAACGGTAATTACGAGCAGTACTTC,CASSLANGNYEQYF
-,-,TRBJ2-7,TRBV7-9,13,TGTGCCAGCAGTGTTAGTTCGCGCTACGAGCAGTACTTC,CASSVSSRYEQYF
medium-sized,TRBD2,TRBJ2-2,TRBV4-3,18,TGCGCCAGCAGCCAAGGAGTACGGGCAGCGGGAGAAACCGGGGAGCTGTTTTTT,CASSQGVRAAGETGELFF
-,TRBD1,TRBJ1-6,TRBV7-9,16,TGTGCCAGCAGCAGGACCGGGACAGACTTAGATTCACCCCTCCACTTT,CASSRTGTDLDSPLHF
-,TRBD2,TRBJ2-7,TRBV5-1,19,TGCGCCAGCAGCTTGGTCCCCGCACCTGTCAGCGGGAGGGTTTACGAGCAGTACTTC,CASSLVPAPVSGRVYEQYF
-,TRBD2,TRBJ2-5,TRBV19,16,TGTGCCAGTAGTATAGGCGGCGGGAGGTTCCAAGAGACCCAGTACTTC,CASSIGGGRFQETQYF
-,TRBD1,TRBJ1-4,TRBV7-9,14,TGTGCCAGCAGCCCGGGGACAGCCAATGAAAAACTGTTTTTT,CASSPGTANEKLFF
-,TRBD1,TRBJ1-2,TRBV25-1,16,TGTGCCAGCAGTGAGGGACAGGGGGCTAAAATCTATGGCTACACCTTC,CASSEGQGAKIYGYTF
-,TRBD2,TRBJ2-1,TRBV5-5,19,TGTGCCAGCAGCTTGGCCGGTGCGGGCGGGGGGTTTTTCTACAATGAGCAGTTCTTC,CASSLAGAGGGFFYNEQFF
-,-,TRBJ1-2,TRBV7-2,16,TGTGCCAGCAGCTTAAACAGGAACCCTTATAACTATGGCTACACCTTC,CASSLNRNPYNYGYTF
-,TRBD2,TRBJ2-3,TRBV5-1,17,TGCGCCAGCAGCCCACAGACTAGCGGGAGGCAACGGGGTACGCAGTATTTT,CASSPQTSGRQRGTQYF
once,-,TRBJ2-3,TRBV4-3,18,TGCGCCAGCAGCCAAGAGGGACCGACCGGGACTCAGACAGATACGCAGTATTTT,CASSQEGPTGTQTDTQYF
-,TRBD1,TRBJ2-7,TRBV28,13,TGTGCCAGCACCACCCCGGGACAGGGTGAGCAGTACTTC,CASTTPGQGEQYF
-,-,TRBJ1-1,TRBV3-1/TRBV3-2,14,TGTGCCAGCAGCCAAGGACCAGGGCCCGGCGAAGCTTTCTTT,CASSQGPGPGEAFF
once,-,TRBJ1-1,TRBV6-5,13,TGTGCCAGCAGCCCAGGGGCGAGCACTGAAGCTTTCTTT,CASSPGASTEAFF
-,-,TRBJ1-4,TRBV5-6,13,TGTGCCAGCAGCTTGGAGTCGGGGGAAAAACTGTTTTTT,CASSLESGEKLFF
-,-,TRBJ1-5,TRBV6-2/TRBV6-3,16,TGTGCCAGCAGTTACGTCCCCTCCAGCGGCAATCAGCCCCAGCATTTT,CASSYVPSSGNQPQHF